The clone carrying this T cell receptor (beta chain) was counted a few times. The antigen remains unidentified. A J-beta primer mix and a sample-barcoded 5' primer were used in a second PCR of about 7 to 11 cycles. TCRdb re-analysed the 5' RACE reads in MiXCR, keeping a single row per CDR3 protein. The profile shows around 500,000 distinct CDR3 sequences, about 26% of them singletons. These data originate in a study of blood T cells in healthy people across ages. The people who gave samples were healthy Caucasians from Russia, aged about 6 to 95. Study-wide findings and caveats: Strong correlation was found linking TCR beta diversity to naive T cell percentage. Per million T cells, TCR beta diversity dropped about linearly as age rose.

CDR1 is LGHDT, CDR2 YNNKEL, per germline (reference sequence). The CDR3 has 12 amino acids. This sample was shared with a second study, whose subject was T cells of mothers and their children. That source notes: Overlap ran slightly, non-significantly higher for related than unrelated mother-child pairs.

The chain combines TRBV3-1 with TRBJ2-1, with D unclear. The DNA end is more similar to TRBJ2-7, so the J call may be wrong. Material: blood. The receptor comes from a boy aged 2-9 years in good health. CDR3 loop: CASSPVPGEQYF. The DNA of the CDR3 is TGTGCCAGCAGCCCGGTCCCCGGCGAGCAGTACTTC.